This T cell receptor (beta chain) came from a study of cytomegalovirus exposure and HLA in healthy donors. The CDR3 is 13 amino acids. Germline assignment: CDR1 SGHNT and CDR2 YENEEA. V dropped 5 bases and J dropped 7; count of bases not matched to a gene: 5. In this sample, this clone turned up once. Its matching antigen is unknown. A multiplex PCR was run with 60 Vbeta primers and 13 Jbeta primers. TCRdb keeps only in-frame clones here, not all; method: immunoSEQ multiplex PCR. This sample has around 140,000 clones, with around 90% found just once. Whole-study findings and limits: A later analysis appeared to link common viral pathogens to several of the most significant clusters.

The sequence was obtained from a woman between 40 and 50 years old in good health and CMV-seronegative. The sequencing sample was made of PBMCs. The chain uses TRBV11-3 and TRBJ1-5; 7 nucleotides match TRBD1. CDR3 loop: CASSLDRRQPQHF. The CDR3 nucleotides read TGTGCCAGCAGCCTGGACAGGCGGCAGCCCCAGCATTTT.